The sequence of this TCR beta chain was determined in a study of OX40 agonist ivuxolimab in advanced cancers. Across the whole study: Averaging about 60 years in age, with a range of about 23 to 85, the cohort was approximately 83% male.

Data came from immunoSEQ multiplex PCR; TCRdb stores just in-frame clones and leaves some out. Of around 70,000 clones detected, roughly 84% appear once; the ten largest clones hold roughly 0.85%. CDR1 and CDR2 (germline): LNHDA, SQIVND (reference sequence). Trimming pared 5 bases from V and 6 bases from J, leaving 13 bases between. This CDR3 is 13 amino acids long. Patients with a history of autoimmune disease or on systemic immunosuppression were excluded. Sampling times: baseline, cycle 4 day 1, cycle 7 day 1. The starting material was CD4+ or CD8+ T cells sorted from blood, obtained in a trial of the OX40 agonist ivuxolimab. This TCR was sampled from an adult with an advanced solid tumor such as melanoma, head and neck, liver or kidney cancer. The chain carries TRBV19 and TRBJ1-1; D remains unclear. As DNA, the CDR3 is TGTGCCAGTAGTCAATATTCCGACGCTGAAGCTTTCTTT. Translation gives CASSQYSDAEAFF.